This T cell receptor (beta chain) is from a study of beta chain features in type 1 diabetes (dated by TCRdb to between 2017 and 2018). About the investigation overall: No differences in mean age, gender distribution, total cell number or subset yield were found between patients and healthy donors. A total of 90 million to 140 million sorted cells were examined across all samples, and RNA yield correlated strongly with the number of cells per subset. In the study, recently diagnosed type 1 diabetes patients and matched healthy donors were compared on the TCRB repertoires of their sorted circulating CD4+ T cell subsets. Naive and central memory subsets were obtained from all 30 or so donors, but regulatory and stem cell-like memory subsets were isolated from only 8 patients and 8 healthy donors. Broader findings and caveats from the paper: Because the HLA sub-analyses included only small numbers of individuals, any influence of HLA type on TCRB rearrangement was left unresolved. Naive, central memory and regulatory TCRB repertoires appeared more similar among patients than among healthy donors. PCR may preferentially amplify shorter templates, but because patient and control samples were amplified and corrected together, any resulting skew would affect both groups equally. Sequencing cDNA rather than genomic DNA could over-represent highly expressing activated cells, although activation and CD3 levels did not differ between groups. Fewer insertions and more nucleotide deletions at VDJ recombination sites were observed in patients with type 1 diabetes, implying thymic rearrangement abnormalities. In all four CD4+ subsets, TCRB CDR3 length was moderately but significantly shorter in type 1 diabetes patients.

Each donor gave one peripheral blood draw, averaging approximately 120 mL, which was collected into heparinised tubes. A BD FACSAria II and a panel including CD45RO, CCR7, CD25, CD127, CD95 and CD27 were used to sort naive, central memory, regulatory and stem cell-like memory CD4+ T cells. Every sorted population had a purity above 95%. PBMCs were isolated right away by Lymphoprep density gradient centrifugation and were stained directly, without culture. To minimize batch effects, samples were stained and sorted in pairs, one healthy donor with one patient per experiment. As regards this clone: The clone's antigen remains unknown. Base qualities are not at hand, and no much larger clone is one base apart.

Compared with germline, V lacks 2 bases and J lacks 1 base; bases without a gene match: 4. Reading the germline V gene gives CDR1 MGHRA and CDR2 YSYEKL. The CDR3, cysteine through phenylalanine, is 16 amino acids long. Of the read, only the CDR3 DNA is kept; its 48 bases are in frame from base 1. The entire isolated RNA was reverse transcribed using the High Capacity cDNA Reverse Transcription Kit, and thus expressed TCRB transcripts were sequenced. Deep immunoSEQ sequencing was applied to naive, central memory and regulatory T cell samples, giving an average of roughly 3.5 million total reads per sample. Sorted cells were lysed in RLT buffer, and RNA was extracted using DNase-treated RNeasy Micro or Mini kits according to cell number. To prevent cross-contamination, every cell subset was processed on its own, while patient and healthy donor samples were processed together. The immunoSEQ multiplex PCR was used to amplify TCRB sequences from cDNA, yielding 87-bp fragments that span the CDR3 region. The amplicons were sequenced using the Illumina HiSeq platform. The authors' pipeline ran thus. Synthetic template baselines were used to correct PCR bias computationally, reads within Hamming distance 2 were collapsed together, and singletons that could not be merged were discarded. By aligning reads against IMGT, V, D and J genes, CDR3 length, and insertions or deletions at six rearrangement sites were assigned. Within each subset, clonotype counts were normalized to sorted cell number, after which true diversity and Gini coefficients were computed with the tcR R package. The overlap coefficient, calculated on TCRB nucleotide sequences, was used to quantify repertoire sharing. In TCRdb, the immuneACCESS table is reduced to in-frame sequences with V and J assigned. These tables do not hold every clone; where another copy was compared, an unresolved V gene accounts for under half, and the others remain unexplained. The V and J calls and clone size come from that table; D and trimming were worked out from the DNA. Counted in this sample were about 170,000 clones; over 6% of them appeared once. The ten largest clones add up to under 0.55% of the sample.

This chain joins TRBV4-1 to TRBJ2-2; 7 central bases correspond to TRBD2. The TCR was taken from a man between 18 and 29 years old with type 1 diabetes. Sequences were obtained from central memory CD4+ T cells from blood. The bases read TGCGCCAGCAGCCAAAAAAGCGGGGTGAACACCGGGGAGCTGTTTTTT. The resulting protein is CASSQKSGVNTGELFF.